The subject of this entry is one T cell receptor (beta chain). The data are from a study of OX40 agonist ivuxolimab in advanced cancers. V dropped 5 bases and J dropped 0 bases, with 16 bases sitting between them. CDR1 SGDLS and CDR2 YYNGEE come from the germline V gene. CDR3 length: 16 residues. Libraries were prepared by immunoSEQ multiplex PCR; TCRdb keeps only in-frame clonotypes and omits some of them. The table lists just under 65,000 clones, 75% to 90% of them singletons. This receptor was taken from an adult with an advanced solid tumor such as melanoma, head and neck, liver or kidney cancer. The specimen comprised CD4+ or CD8+ T cells sorted from blood, sampled in a trial of the OX40 agonist ivuxolimab. The chain uses TRBV9 and TRBJ2-3, with D hard to call. CDR3 in amino acids: CASSEMLRTSTDTQYF. The CDR3 DNA reads as TGTGCCAGCAGTGAGATGTTGCGTACTAGCACAGATACGCAGTATTTT.